One sample yielded the 8 T cell receptor beta chains listed below, sequenced in a study of vaccination and CD4 T cells after COVID-19. Which antigens these TCRs recognize remains unknown. Time point reported: late sampling 161 to 241 days after vaccination in a few convalescent patients. Treatment given: roughly 11-day PBMC culture with coronavirus spike peptide pools or control peptides (ViraFEST assay). The study sequenced cultured CD4+ T cell DNA using the Oncomine TCR Beta short-read assay. TCRdb analysed the PCR reads with MiXCR anew, one entry per CDR3 protein. Of 23,000 or so distinct CDR3 sequences listed, more than 25% are singletons. Sequencing was performed on CD4+ T cells from blood, cultured in vitro, taken about 7 months after SARS-CoV-2 vaccination. The receptors originated from a human donor who had recovered from COVID-19.

This clonotype appeared once. The rearrangement links TRBV6-5 to TRBJ1-5, with TRBD1 as a possible D gene (6 bases). The V gene's germline CDR1 is MNHEY and CDR2 SVGAGI. The CDR3 runs to 15 residues. V was trimmed by 2 bases and J by 1 base, leaving 9 bases between them. CDR3 bases: TGTGCCAGCAGTTACGGGACATCAAGCAATCAGCCCCAGCATTTT. Its translation is CASSYGTSSNQPQHF.

V and J are TRBV28 and TRBJ2-7; TRBD2 agrees at 7 bases. The CDR3 runs to 14 residues. With V trimmed by 6 bases and J by 2 bases, 7 bases remained unmatched. Germline CDR1 and CDR2: MDHEN and SYDVKM. The CDR3 region is CASSLGGWPYEQYF. The CDR3 DNA reads as TGTGCCAGCAGCCTGGGAGGGTGGCCCTACGAGCAGTACTTC.

The rearrangement links TRBV20-1 to TRBJ2-2, with D perhaps assigned TRBD1 or TRBD2 (5 bases each). This CDR3 region has 14 residues. From germline, CDR1 is DFQATT and CDR2 SNEGSKA (reference sequence). The V end was cut by 5 bases, the J end by 4 bases, with 14 bases between. This CDR3 reads CSAPRGVSTGELFF. CDR3 DNA: TGCAGTGCTCCGCGAGGGGTCAGCACCGGGGAGCTGTTTTTT.

The rearrangement uses TRBV7-9 and TRBJ2-7, with D unresolved. The CDR3 covers 12 residues. Trimming removed 5 bases at V and 4 bases at J, with 9 bases between. Germline assignment: CDR1 SEHNR and CDR2 FQNEAQ (reference sequence). The CDR3 region is CASSLHPYEQYF. The DNA of the CDR3 is TGTGCCAGCAGCCTACACCCTTACGAGCAGTACTTC. Looking up the rest from reference TRBV7-9 and TRBJ2-7 gives the full variable domain: DTGVSQNPRHKITKRGQNVTFRCDPISEHNRLYWYRQTLGQGPEFLTYFQNEAQLEKSRLLSDRFSAERPKGSFSTLEIQRTEQGDSAMYLCASSLHPYEQYFGPGTRLTVT.

Only a few counts were recorded for this clonotype. The chain has TRBV20-1 and TRBJ2-2; 8 bases fit TRBD1. The CDR3 consists of 16 residues. J lost 0 bases, V lost 4 bases, and 7 bases had no gene match. The germline gives CDR1 DFQATT, CDR2 SNEGSKA (reference sequence). CDR3 coding DNA: TGCAGTGCTACAAGGAGGACAGGGTCGAACACCGGGGAGCTGTTTTTT. Its translation: CSATRRTGSNTGELFF.

V usage is TRBV6-2 or TRBV6-3 and J usage is TRBJ1-6, with TRBD1 as a possible D gene (6 bases). The CDR3 extends over 14 amino acids. Germline lookup yields CDR1 MNHEY and CDR2 SVGEGT. Trimming left V 7 bases short and J 4 bases short, with 11 bases between. The DNA of the CDR3 is TGTGCCAGCAATGGGGGGCAGTATAATTCACCCCTCCACTTT. This sequence encodes CASNGGQYNSPLHF.

The sample holds a few counts of this clonotype. The chain employs TRBV7-2 and TRBJ2-1; TRBD2 matches 14 bases. CDR1 is SGHTA, CDR2 FQGNSA, per germline. This CDR3 is built from 15 residues. J gave up 8 bases and V 6 bases, and 6 bases lay outside the gene matches. CDR3 DNA: TGTGCCAGCAGACTCGGGACTAGCGGGAGCTATGAGCAGTTCTTC. Translation gives CASRLGTSGSYEQFF.

V is TRBV19 and J is TRBJ1-1, with D perhaps matching TRBD1 (5 bases). This CDR3 contains 14 residues. Germline CDR1 LNHDA, CDR2 SQIVND (reference sequence). V dropped 6 bases and J dropped 1 base, with 12 bases sitting between them. The CDR3: CASSWGKPNTEAFF. CDR3 bases: TGTGCCAGTAGCTGGGGCAAACCGAACACTGAAGCTTTCTTT.